In its sample, the clone carrying this T cell receptor (beta chain) was seen many times. Antigen: not known. This entry is derived from a study of T cells in Graves' hyperthyroidism and ophthalmopathy. The wider study: Peripheral blood was obtained at initial diagnosis, preceding any treatment.

Germline V gene lookup returns CDR1 SGHTA and CDR2 FQGNSA. This CDR3 contains 14 residues. V lost 7 bases and J lost 5; bases outside the gene matches: 5. RNA transcripts served as the template for amplifying TCR beta CDR3 regions. Initially, a first-round RT-PCR of the TCR CDR3 employed the HTBI primer set. Each CDR3 protein is one row after TCRdb ran MiXCR on the multiplex PCR reads. The sample lists approximately 220,000 distinct CDR3 sequences, around 18% occurring once. Study-wide results and limits: With a median lead of roughly 6.8 months before onset, the model predicted ophthalmopathy.

Sequenced input: blood. The V call is TRBV7-2, the J call TRBJ2-2, with TRBD1 identical over 9 bases. The clonotype originates from a man in his forties or fifties with Graves' hyperthyroidism. CDR3 bases: TGTGCCAGCACCCTCGGACAGGGGACCGGGGAGCTGTTTTTT. Encoded protein: CASTLGQGTGELFF.